This T cell receptor beta chain was found in a study of regulatory T cells in long-lasting Graves disease. This clonotype was seen repeatedly, ten times or more. The germline V gene encodes CDR1 SGHVS and CDR2 FQNEAQ. The CDR3 loop spans 16 amino acids. With V trimmed by 5 bases and J by 7 bases, 13 bases remained unmatched. Indicated time point: newly diagnosed GD, antithyroid drugs for less than 3 months. TCR sequences were obtained from RNA taken from PBMCs. Arm-PCR of CDR3 regions and iRepertoire HTBI primers were used to build TCR beta libraries. Using its own MiXCR run on the multiplex PCR reads, TCRdb lists one record per CDR3 protein. The sample yields approximately 400,000 distinct CDR3 sequences, under 15% seen once. This sample also appeared in a second study, on T cells in Graves' hyperthyroidism and ophthalmopathy.

The source of this sequence is a woman in her 30s with Graves disease. The rearrangement uses TRBV7-8 and TRBJ2-1, with 8 positions matching TRBD2. This specimen consisted of peripheral blood mononuclear cells (PBMCs), obtained at new diagnosis, from a patient treated with antithyroid drugs. The CDR3 loop reads CASSLTGSGSWNEQFF. In DNA form, the CDR3 reads TGTGCCAGCAGCCTGACTGGGAGCGGGAGTTGGAATGAGCAGTTCTTC.